This TCR beta chain stems from a study of T cell repertoires in cytomegalovirus infection (dated by TCRdb to between 2019 and 2020). Regarding the study in general: Because public TCR beta signatures pointed to carriage of CMV infection together with the matching HLA type, the HLA type of each donor mattered for the analysis.

With respect to this clonotype: The specificity of this receptor is unknown. The junction differs from germline at one of its ends, possibly a read error.

Overall results and qualifications from the work: The ex vivo response was dominated by HLA-C-restricted CMV-specific TCR beta clonotypes, and the single most frequent clonotype in two of eight donors was supplied by these HLA-C-restricted clonotypes. Cumulative frequency of public TCR beta family members discriminated carriers of CMV infection plus the relevant HLA type in this cohort and an independent approximately 350-donor cohort.

The data were produced on an Illumina HiSeq 1500. The public reads were run again by TCRdb, first through fastp at Q25 and then through MiXCR, and only productive beta chains were kept. Rows matching on CDR3 protein sequence are summarized as one entry with the most common DNA and genes. This sample comprises about 150,000 distinct CDR3 sequences, 20% to 30% of them detected only once. Jointly, the top ten make up around 9.9% of the sample. Looking up the germline V gene yields CDR1 LGHNA and CDR2 YSLEER. The CDR3 measures 15 amino acids from cysteine to phenylalanine. Only the CDR3 region is kept as DNA, spanning 45 bases read in frame from base 1.

This receptor was taken from a human donor in good health (CMV status not recorded). Some clones in this sample may be carry-over from other donors' samples. Sequenced input: PBMCs. The chain is encoded by TRBV4-3 joined to TRBJ1-1; the D segment could be TRBD1, given 5 matching bases. The nucleotide sequence reads TGCGCCAGCAGCCAAGATCGGGGCGCCGGCACTGAAGGTTTCTTT. It encodes CASSQDRGAGTEGFF.